This TCR beta chain comes out of a study of CD8 T cells in Susac syndrome. Peripheral blood CD8+ and CD4+ T cells were profiled by TCR beta sequencing. Purification of the CD8+ and CD4+ T cells relied on negative isolation, and TEMRA cells underwent FACS enrichment. cDNA came from about 0.51 to 1 ug RNA primed by random hexamers. TCRdb reprocessed the immunoSEQ multiplex PCR reads with MiXCR, giving one entry per CDR3 protein. The table lists hundreds of thousands of distinct CDR3 sequences, around 83% of them singletons. Sequencing was done on a sample of CD8+ T cells from PBMCs. This clonotype originated in a human donor with multiple sclerosis.

The CDR3 DNA follows: TGCAGTGCTCAGGGACAGACCTATGGCTACACCTTC. This gives the protein CSAQGQTYGYTF. V is TRBV20-1 and J is TRBJ1-2; 7 bases are a match to TRBD1. V gave up 5 bases and J gave up 4 bases; unmatched junction bases: 4. The germline V gene encodes CDR1 DFQATT and CDR2 SNEGSKA (reference sequence). This CDR3 has 12 amino acids.